The 9 T cell receptor beta chains below were found in one sample sequenced in a study of cytomegalovirus exposure and HLA in healthy donors. The PCR contained 60 Vbeta and 13 Jbeta primers. Sequencing was performed with immunoSEQ multiplex PCR; in TCRdb, only in-frame clones are kept and a portion is missing. The table shows 120,000 or so clones, with 15% to 20% occurring only once. Specimen: PBMCs. The receptors originated from a female donor in good health and CMV-seropositive.

V and J are TRBV27 and TRBJ2-1, with D possibly TRBD1 on 7 matching bases. Germline CDR1 and CDR2: MNHEY and SMNVEV (reference sequence). The V end lost 5 bases, the J end lost 7 bases, and 12 bases lay between the germline ends. The length of the CDR3 is 13 residues. This CDR3 is CASSRAGGNEQFF. CDR3 coding DNA: TGTGCCAGCAGTAGGGCAGGGGGGAATGAGCAGTTCTTC.

This clone has only a few counts. V is TRBV11-2 and J is TRBJ2-1; 9 bases line up with TRBD2. The CDR3 sequence is 17 residues long. The V and J ends lost 5 bases and 3 bases, in that order; junction bases with no gene match: 11. In germline, CDR1 is SGHAT, CDR2 FQNNGV. The CDR3 loop reads CASSPAAALAGYNEQFF. The CDR3 DNA sequence: TGTGCCAGCAGCCCCGCTGCAGCACTAGCGGGCTACAATGAGCAGTTCTTC.

The CDR3 region is CASSLVDNEQFF. CDR3 DNA sequence: TGCGCCAGCAGCCTAGTGGACAATGAGCAGTTCTTC. J is TRBJ2-1 and V is TRBV5-1; D gene ambiguous. Germline CDR1 is SGHRS and CDR2 is YFSETQ. The CDR3 contains 12 residues. Deletions cut 4 bases from V and 5 bases from J, with 7 bases between.

The chain has TRBV4-2 and TRBJ2-5; D possibly corresponds to TRBD1 (6 bases). CDR1 and CDR2 from the germline V gene are LGHNA and YNFKEQ. The CDR3 totals 15 residues. V was trimmed by 3 bases and J by 5 bases, leaving 16 bases between them. DNA for the CDR3: TGTGCCAGCAGCCAGGGACGAGCGCAGGGGGAGACCCAGTACTTC. Protein: CASSQGRAQGETQYF.

This clone was detected a few times. The chain uses TRBV7-9 and TRBJ2-7; D gene ambiguous. The CDR3 is 16 amino acids. Trimming stripped 4 bases from V and 2 bases from J, with 18 bases between. Germline CDR1 and CDR2: SEHNR and FQNEAQ (reference sequence). The CDR3, as DNA: TGTGCCAGCAGCTCCCCCCCGGTCGGTTCTCCCTACGAGCAGTACTTC. Its translation: CASSSPPVGSPYEQYF. The variable domain in full, with the rest retrieved from reference TRBV7-9 and TRBJ2-7, is DTGVSQNPRHKITKRGQNVTFRCDPISEHNRLYWYRQTLGQGPEFLTYFQNEAQLEKSRLLSDRFSAERPKGSFSTLEIQRTEQGDSAMYLCASSSPPVGSPYEQYFGPGTRLTVT.

V usage is TRBV10-3 and J usage is TRBJ1-1, with a possible D match to TRBD1 (6 bases). The germline gives CDR1 ENHRY, CDR2 SYGVKD. V was shortened by 3 bases and J by 3 bases, with 17 bases between the two germline ends. This CDR3 has 16 residues. CDR3 in amino acids: CAISDRGASIHTEAFF. DNA for the CDR3: TGTGCCATCAGTGATCGGGGGGCGAGTATTCACACTGAAGCTTTCTTT.

A few counts support this clone. The V call is TRBV10-1, the J call TRBJ2-5; D gene unclear. The CDR3 totals 12 residues. V was shortened by 0 bases and J by 13 bases, with 12 bases between the two germline ends. In germline, CDR1 is WNHNN, CDR2 SYGVQD (reference sequence). The CDR3 region has the DNA TGCGCCAGCAGTGAGTCCAAGGAGCCCTGGTACTTC. It encodes CASSESKEPWYF.

V gene TRBV10-3 combines with J gene TRBJ2-2; 15 bases are a match to TRBD2. After removal of 6 bases from V and 7 bases from J, the junction contained 15 bases not matched to a gene. Per the germline V gene, CDR1 is ENHRY and CDR2 is SYGVKD. This CDR3 comprises 19 residues. The CDR3 reads CAIRAPGLAGGPRGGELFF. The CDR3 DNA reads as TGTGCCATCAGAGCCCCGGGACTAGCGGGAGGCCCCCGGGGCGGGGAGCTGTTTTTT.

V usage is TRBV6-1 and J usage is TRBJ1-3, with D unclear. The CDR3 covers 14 residues. Germline assignment: CDR1 MNHNS and CDR2 SASEGT. V was clipped by 5 bases and J by 0 bases, with 8 bases between them. The CDR3 DNA reads TGTGCCAGCAGTTTAGAGTACTCTGGAAACACCATATATTTT. Translated: CASSLEYSGNTIYF.